These 20 T cell receptor beta chains originate from one sample sequenced in a study of cytomegalovirus exposure and HLA in healthy donors. This PCR relied on a set of 60 Vbeta primers and 13 Jbeta primers. The assay was immunoSEQ multiplex PCR, and TCRdb's table has in-frame clones only and misses some. The sample has 110,000 to 150,000 clones; roughly 76% are singletons. Sequencing was carried out using PBMCs. These receptors originate from a female donor in good health and CMV-seronegative.

The V and J genes are TRBV19 and TRBJ2-2; TRBD1 agrees at 8 bases. The V and J ends lost 5 bases and 2 bases, in that order; junction bases with no gene match: 7. CDR1 and CDR2 from the germline V gene are LNHDA and SQIVND (reference sequence). CDR3 size: 16 residues. CDR3 DNA: TGTGCCAGTAGTCCTCGACAGGGGAAAAACACCGGGGAGCTGTTTTTT. Encoded protein: CASSPRQGKNTGELFF.

The CDR3 is CASSLMGDGYTF. CDR3 in DNA: TGTGCCAGCAGCTTAATGGGCGATGGCTACACCTTC. The chain recombines TRBV7-9 with TRBJ1-2, with D unresolved. The CDR3 is made up of 12 amino acids. V lost 2 bases, J lost 6 bases, and 7 bases lay in between. Germline V gene data show CDR1 as SEHNR and CDR2 as FQNEAQ (reference sequence).

This clone was recorded once. The chain employs TRBV28 and TRBJ2-7, with 10 bases aligning to TRBD2. Germline V lookup: CDR1 MDHEN, CDR2 SYDVKM. V dropped 2 bases and J dropped 2; count of bases not matched to a gene: 6. The CDR3 consists of 16 residues. CDR3 sequence: CASSLGLAGDAYEQYF. DNA of the CDR3: TGTGCCAGCAGTTTAGGTCTAGCGGGAGATGCCTACGAGCAGTACTTC.

V usage is TRBV9 and J usage is TRBJ2-1, with TRBD2 matching over 8 bases. Germline V gives CDR1 SGDLS, CDR2 YYNGEE. The CDR3 consists of 14 residues. J lost 8 bases, V lost 2 bases, and 6 bases had no gene match. The DNA for the CDR3 is TGTGCCAGCAGCGTCAGCGGGAGCCATGATGAGCAGTTCTTC. Amino acids: CASSVSGSHDEQFF.

The V call is TRBV18, the J call TRBJ1-5; D remains ambiguous. V lost 3 bases and J lost 3, with 9 bases in between. The CDR3 spans 14 residues. Germline CDR1 reads KGHSH; CDR2 reads LQKENI. In DNA form, the CDR3 reads TGTGCCAGCTCACCGGCCGCAAACAATCAGCCCCAGCATTTT. This codes for CASSPAANNQPQHF.

The rearrangement joins TRBV14 to TRBJ2-2; no clear D. The CDR3 is 15 residues long. Germline CDR1 reads SGHDN; CDR2 reads FVKESK. The V end was cut by 3 bases, the J end by 0 bases, with 8 bases between. As DNA, the CDR3 is TGTGCCAGCAGCCAGTATAACACGAACACCGGGGAGCTGTTTTTT. Protein product: CASSQYNTNTGELFF.

This chain connects TRBV7-3 to TRBJ2-1, with TRBD2 identical over 10 bases. V was pared by 3 bases and J by 10 bases, with 3 bases of the junction left unmatched. The CDR3 consists of 13 residues. Looked up from germline, CDR1 is SGHTA and CDR2 is FQGTGA. The CDR3 nucleotides read TGTGCCAGCAGCTTCCTAGCGGGAGAGGAGCAGTTCTTC. It encodes CASSFLAGEEQFF.

This sequence joins TRBV2 and TRBJ2-3; 8 bases map to TRBD2. V lost 4 bases, J lost 2 bases, and 8 bases stayed unmatched. This CDR3 is built from 16 residues. Per germline, CDR1 SNHLY and CDR2 FYNNEI. The CDR3 loop is CASSGELADYTDTQYF. The CDR3 nucleotides are TGTGCCAGCAGTGGGGAACTAGCGGATTACACAGATACGCAGTATTTT.

V and J are TRBV5-4 and TRBJ1-4; D perhaps matches TRBD1 (5 bases). V was pared by 4 bases and J by 5 bases, with 18 bases between. The CDR3 contains 16 residues. Per germline, CDR1 SGHNT and CDR2 YYREEE (reference sequence). CDR3 DNA sequence: TGTGCCAGCAGCCCGGAGGGTAGGGGAGAAAATGAAAAACTGTTTTTT. Protein sequence: CASSPEGRGENEKLFF.

The gene calls are TRBV28 and TRBJ2-2, with D tentatively TRBD1 (6 bases). V lost 10 bases, J lost 0 bases, and 9 bases lay in between. The CDR3 length is 13 residues. Germline assignment: CDR1 MDHEN and CDR2 SYDVKM. CDR3 region: CAIGTPNTGELFF. The CDR3 region has the DNA TGTGCCATCGGGACACCGAACACCGGGGAGCTGTTTTTT.

The rearrangement uses TRBV19 and TRBJ2-1; perhaps TRBD2 as D (5 bases). The V end lost 5 bases, the J end lost 0 bases, and 14 bases lay between the germline ends. This CDR3 contains 16 residues. Germline-derived CDR1 and CDR2 are LNHDA and SQIVND (reference sequence). This chain's CDR3 is CASSYSRTFSYNEQFF. Written as DNA, the CDR3 is TGTGCCAGTAGTTATTCCCGGACTTTCTCCTACAATGAGCAGTTCTTC.

The rearrangement uses TRBV19 and TRBJ2-1, with D possibly matching TRBD2 (5 bases). V was clipped by 5 bases and J by 7 bases, with 18 bases between them. CDR1 is LNHDA and CDR2 is SQIVND in the germline V gene (reference sequence). The CDR3 consists of 15 residues. For the CDR3, the DNA is TGTGCCAGTAGTCTCGGACTGGGATTAGGGAATGAGCAGTTCTTC. Amino acids: CASSLGLGLGNEQFF. The whole variable domain, remainder taken from reference TRBV19 and TRBJ2-1, is DGGITQSPKYLFRKEGQNVTLSCEQNLNHDAMYWYRQDPGQGLRLIYYSQIVNDFQKGDIAEGYSVSREKKESFPLTVTSAQKNPTAFYLCASSLGLGLGNEQFFGPGTRLTVL.

The V call is TRBV28, the J call TRBJ2-2; tentative D call: TRBD2 (6 bases). The V gene lost 6 bases and the J gene lost 0 bases, with 26 bases spanning the gap. CDR3 length equals 20 residues. Per the germline V gene, CDR1 is MDHEN and CDR2 is SYDVKM. CDR3 in DNA: TGTGCCAGCAGGGTGAAAGGACTACGGACGATCAATTCGAACACCGGGGAGCTGTTTTTT. Translation: CASRVKGLRTINSNTGELFF.

The chain uses TRBV10-3 and TRBJ1-4; 9 bases are shared with TRBD1. Germline values: CDR1 ENHRY, CDR2 SYGVKD. The CDR3 runs 16 residues. V dropped 3 bases and J dropped 8; count of bases not matched to a gene: 10. CDR3 bases: TGTGCCATCAGTGAAGGGTTACAGGGGGCGTCGGAAAAACTGTTTTTT. Protein: CAISEGLQGASEKLFF.

This chain links TRBV5-1 with TRBJ1-1; no definite D call. Germline assignment: CDR1 SGHRS and CDR2 YFSETQ. This CDR3 spans 12 amino acids. V dropped 1 base and J dropped 6 bases, with 7 bases sitting between them. The CDR3 DNA reads as TGCGCCAGCAGCTTGAATCAGGCTGAAGCTTTCTTT. Protein product: CASSLNQAEAFF.

V is TRBV2 and J is TRBJ2-7; a weak D match, TRBD1 (6 bases). Between the trimmed V and J ends, which lost 6 bases and 2 bases, there was a span of 11 bases. Germline-derived CDR1 and CDR2 are SNHLY and FYNNEI. CDR3 size: 13 residues. The CDR3: CASRPTGTYEQYF. CDR3 in DNA: TGTGCCAGCAGACCGACAGGTACCTACGAGCAGTACTTC.

This clone was counted a few times. V usage is TRBV7-6 and J usage is TRBJ1-4; TRBD1 might be the D (6 bases). The CDR3 has 14 residues. The V end lost 4 bases, the J end lost 13 bases, and 19 bases lay between the germline ends. CDR1 and CDR2 (germline): SGHVS, FNYEAQ. CDR3 sequence reads: CASSSIEQGIGLFF. The CDR3 DNA follows: TGTGCCAGCAGCTCCATCGAACAGGGAATCGGACTGTTTTTT.

The chain carries TRBV7-9 and TRBJ2-7; maybe TRBD2 (6 bases). CDR3 size: 12 residues. Germline CDR1 reads SEHNR; CDR2 reads FQNEAQ (reference sequence). Between the trimmed V and J ends, which lost 6 bases and 5 bases, there was a span of 11 bases. The DNA for the CDR3 is TGTGCCAGCAGGGTGGGGGAGGACGAGCAGTACTTC. It encodes CASRVGEDEQYF. Drawing the rest from reference TRBV7-9 and TRBJ2-7, the complete variable domain is DTGVSQNPRHKITKRGQNVTFRCDPISEHNRLYWYRQTLGQGPEFLTYFQNEAQLEKSRLLSDRFSAERPKGSFSTLEIQRTEQGDSAMYLCASRVGEDEQYFGPGTRLTVT.

The CDR3 protein is CASRPGQGNYGYTF. The CDR3 DNA reads as TGTGCCAGCAGGCCCGGACAGGGAAACTATGGCTACACCTTC. V usage is TRBV2 and J usage is TRBJ1-2, with 8 bases lining up with TRBD1. V shed 6 bases, J shed 2 bases, and the junction held 5 bases outside the gene matches. CDR3 length equals 14 residues. Germline V gene lookup returns CDR1 SNHLY and CDR2 FYNNEI.

The chain recombines TRBV5-1 with TRBJ2-1; TRBD2 might be the D (6 bases). The CDR3 sequence is 15 residues long. Germline V lookup: CDR1 SGHRS, CDR2 YFSETQ. The V end lost 6 bases, the J end lost 5 bases, and 18 bases lay between the germline ends. The CDR3 DNA reads as TGCGCCAGCACCGGAGGGCCTAGCGAACACAATGAGCAGTTCTTC. As protein: CASTGGPSEHNEQFF.